Following are 26 T cell receptor beta chains from one sample sequenced in a study of blood T cell repertoires in COVID-19. TCRdb's copy holds only in-frame clones and misses some; the assay was immunoSEQ multiplex PCR. This sample has about 170,000 clones, with around four fifths found just once. Sequencing was performed on peripheral blood. Receptors were obtained from a woman in her 70s who had recovered from COVID-19.

The chain has TRBV4-3 and TRBJ2-7, with 14 bases lining up with TRBD2. CDR3 size: 17 residues. The germline gives CDR1 LGHNA, CDR2 YSLEER. V gave up 3 bases and J gave up 1 base; unmatched junction bases: 5. The CDR3 spells CASSQDGLAGGSYEQYF. The DNA for the CDR3 is TGCGCCAGCAGCCAGGACGGACTAGCGGGAGGTTCCTACGAGCAGTACTTC.

This chain uses TRBV3-1 (or the pseudogene TRBV3-2) with TRBJ2-1; D gene unclear. The V and J ends lost 6 bases and 8 bases respectively, with 14 bases between them. This CDR3 has 13 amino acids. In germline, CDR1 is LGHDT, CDR2 YNNKEL (reference sequence). The CDR3, as DNA: TGTGCCAGCAGACGACAATCAGGCGATGAGCAGTTCTTC. Residues: CASRRQSGDEQFF.

The chain links TRBV20-1 to TRBJ2-7, with 8 bases identical to TRBD2. The CDR3 is made up of 15 amino acids. Per germline, CDR1 DFQATT and CDR2 SNEGSKA (reference sequence). The V and J ends lost 3 bases and 3 bases, in that order; junction bases with no gene match: 10. CDR3 residues: CSASSLAGLGYEQYF. CDR3 coding DNA: TGCAGTGCTAGTTCGCTAGCGGGCCTGGGCTACGAGCAGTACTTC.

The V call is TRBV6-6, the J call TRBJ2-7, with TRBD2 identical over 11 bases. The CDR3 runs 16 residues. V was clipped by 6 bases and J by 3 bases; unmatched bases: 10. Germline loops: CDR1 MNHNY, CDR2 SVGAGI (reference sequence). The DNA for the CDR3 is TGTGCCAGCAGCGCCCCGACTAGCGGGGCCTTCTACGAGCAGTACTTC. Amino acids: CASSAPTSGAFYEQYF.

This sequence joins TRBV3-1 (or the pseudogene TRBV3-2) and TRBJ2-5, with a tentative D call TRBD2 (5 bases). The V gene's germline CDR1 is LGHDT and CDR2 YNNKEL (reference sequence). The CDR3 length is 13 residues. V lost 1 base and J lost 3, with 6 bases in between. In DNA form, the CDR3 reads TGTGCCAGCAGCCAAGCGGGAAAAGAGACCCAGTACTTC. Protein product: CASSQAGKETQYF.

This clone was seen once. Relative to the germline gene, one junction end is altered; a read error may explain this. This rearrangement joins TRBV18 to TRBJ2-7; TRBD2 aligns across 7 bases. The CDR3 totals 12 residues. The germline CDR1 and CDR2 sequences are KGHSH and LQKENI. CDR3 nucleotides: TGTGCCAGCTCACCCCGGGGCGGGAGTTTGGACTTC. It specifies CASSPRGGSLDF.

The chain combines TRBV14 with TRBJ2-7, with a possible D match to TRBD2 (6 bases). The CDR3 runs to 14 residues. Germline-derived CDR1 and CDR2 are SGHDN and FVKESK. V was shortened by 4 bases and J by 0 bases, with 10 bases between the two germline ends. The CDR3 DNA is TGTGCCAGCAGCCTTGGGGGAGGCTCCTACGAGCAGTACTTC. This encodes CASSLGGGSYEQYF.

In its sample, this clone was seen once. V gene TRBV9 combines with J gene TRBJ2-3; TRBD1 aligns across 7 bases. V was pared by 6 bases and J by 3 bases, with 10 bases of the junction left unmatched. This CDR3 is 15 amino acids long. CDR1 and CDR2 (germline): SGDLS, YYNGEE. The CDR3 DNA reads TGTGCCAGCACCCTACGGGACAGTCCTACAGATACGCAGTATTTT. This gives the protein CASTLRDSPTDTQYF.

The genes are TRBV11-2 and TRBJ1-4; D gene uncertain. Germline CDR1 SGHAT, CDR2 FQNNGV. CDR3 length equals 15 residues. The ends were cut back, 5 bases at V and 8 bases at J, with 18 bases in the middle. CDR3 nucleotides: TGTGCCAGCAGCGAACTAGGCAATAGGGTGGAAAAACTGTTTTTT. The encoded protein is CASSELGNRVEKLFF.

The chain couples TRBV7-9 to TRBJ1-4, with D tentatively TRBD1 (5 bases). Germline V gives CDR1 SEHNR, CDR2 FQNEAQ (reference sequence). This CDR3 is 16 amino acids long. V gave up 5 bases and J gave up 9 bases, with 22 bases separating them. In DNA, the CDR3 is TGTGCCAGCAGCACCCCCAGGGCCTCCGGGTATCAAAAACTGTTTTTT. It yields the protein CASSTPRASGYQKLFF.

This chain connects TRBV15 to TRBJ2-2; TRBD2 matches at 11 bases. Germline CDR1 LNHNV, CDR2 YYDKDF (reference sequence). V trimming: 2 bases; J trimming: 4 bases; junction bases outside the gene matches: 6. CDR3 size: 17 residues. The chain's CDR3 is CATSRKPSGGTTGELFF. In nucleotides, the CDR3 is TGTGCCACCAGCAGAAAGCCTAGCGGGGGGACCACCGGGGAGCTGTTTTTT.

This chain links TRBV20-1 with TRBJ1-2; D may be TRBD1 (5 bases). V was trimmed by 0 bases and J by 8 bases, leaving 7 bases between them. Looked up from germline, CDR1 is DFQATT and CDR2 is SNEGSKA (reference sequence). The CDR3 has 11 amino acids. The CDR3 sequence is CSARDGAGYTF. The DNA for the CDR3 is TGCAGTGCTAGAGATGGGGCCGGCTACACCTTC.

V is TRBV10-3 and J is TRBJ2-3, with D possibly TRBD1 on 6 matching bases. V dropped 11 bases and J dropped 4 bases, with 19 bases sitting between them. This CDR3 region has 14 residues. The germline CDR1 and CDR2 sequences are ENHRY and SYGVKD. CDR3 coding DNA: TGTGCCTCACGTTCCAGGGGAGTTCCAGATACGCAGTATTTT. Protein: CASRSRGVPDTQYF.

The V gene is TRBV19, the J gene TRBJ1-2; D is unclear. This CDR3 region has 13 residues. Trimming shortened V by 7 bases and J by 4 bases, and 13 bases separated the two germline ends. From germline, CDR1 is LNHDA and CDR2 SQIVND (reference sequence). In DNA form, the CDR3 reads TGTGCCAGTAAGAGAGATCGGGGCTATGGCTACACCTTC. Protein product: CASKRDRGYGYTF.

The J gene is TRBJ2-1, the V gene TRBV7-8; 9 bases map to TRBD2. Trimming took 5 bases from V and 8 from J; bases not matched to a gene: 10. This CDR3 is 15 amino acids long. Germline assignment: CDR1 SGHVS and CDR2 FQNEAQ. As DNA, the CDR3 is TGTGCCAGCAGCCTTTTTGGGACTAGCCGCCATGAGCAGTTCTTC. As protein: CASSLFGTSRHEQFF.

The chain joins TRBV5-1 to TRBJ1-1; TRBD1 aligns across 9 bases. The V gene's germline CDR1 is SGHRS and CDR2 YFSETQ. This CDR3 spans 15 amino acids. The trim removed 0 bases at V and 1 base at J, leaving 1 base unmatched. In DNA form, the CDR3 reads TGCGCCAGCAGCTTGGGGGACAGGGAGAACACTGAAGCTTTCTTT. Encoded protein: CASSLGDRENTEAFF.

The gene calls are TRBV19 and TRBJ2-1; D is unclear. With 5 bases removed from V and 0 bases from J, the gap between germline ends came to 5 bases. The CDR3 is 13 amino acids. In germline, CDR1 is LNHDA, CDR2 SQIVND (reference sequence). CDR3: CASSGSSYNEQFF. The CDR3 DNA is TGTGCCAGTAGTGGCAGCTCCTACAATGAGCAGTTCTTC. The entire variable domain, with the rest obtained from reference TRBV19 and TRBJ2-1, is as follows: DGGITQSPKYLFRKEGQNVTLSCEQNLNHDAMYWYRQDPGQGLRLIYYSQIVNDFQKGDIAEGYSVSREKKESFPLTVTSAQKNPTAFYLCASSGSSYNEQFFGPGTRLTVL.

J is TRBJ1-2 and V is TRBV2; D not certain. Germline V gene sequence: CDR1 SNHLY, CDR2 FYNNEI. The CDR3 loop spans 13 amino acids. Trimming shortened V by 1 base and J by 3 bases, and 6 bases separated the two germline ends. CDR3 nucleotide sequence: TGTGCCAGCAGTGAAGGGGAGGACTATGGCTACACCTTC. Its protein is CASSEGEDYGYTF. The full variable domain, in which reference TRBV2 and TRBJ1-2 provide the parts outside the CDR3, is EPEVTQTPSHQVTQMGQEVILRCVPISNHLYFYWYRQILGQKVEFLVSFYNNEISEKSEIFDDQFSVERPDGSNFTLKIRSTKLEDSAMYFCASSEGEDYGYTFGSGTRLTVV.

The chain is built from TRBV7-9 and TRBJ1-1; 8 bases map to TRBD1. The V segment lost 5 bases and the J segment 7 bases; nucleotides outside the gene matches: 9. The CDR3 spans 14 residues. Germline lookup yields CDR1 SEHNR and CDR2 FQNEAQ (reference sequence). Here the CDR3 DNA reads TGTGCCAGCAGCCCGACAGGGGCAGAGGATGAAGCTTTCTTT. It translates to CASSPTGAEDEAFF.

The V and J genes are TRBV2 and TRBJ1-2; D remains unclear. The ends were cut back, 6 bases at V and 3 bases at J, with 8 bases in the middle. Germline values: CDR1 SNHLY, CDR2 FYNNEI. CDR3 length: 12 residues. The CDR3 DNA sequence: TGTGCCAGCAGCCCACGGTACTATGGCTACACCTTC. Amino acid sequence: CASSPRYYGYTF.

This chain links TRBV12-3 or TRBV12-4 with TRBJ2-1; D uncertain. V gave up 2 bases and J gave up 4 bases, with 6 bases separating them. CDR3 length: 13 amino acids. The CDR3 nucleotides read TGTGCCAGCAGTTTACTCGGGTACAATGAGCAGTTCTTC. Translation: CASSLLGYNEQFF.

This clone occurred once. The chain recombines TRBV5-1 with TRBJ2-3; no reliable D call. V was trimmed by 4 bases and J by 2 bases, leaving 17 bases between them. The length of the CDR3 is 16 residues. Per the germline V gene, CDR1 is SGHRS and CDR2 is YFSETQ. The CDR3 coding sequence is TGCGCCAGCAGCCCCTCCCCTGGCGGAGCCACAGATACGCAGTATTTT. It specifies CASSPSPGGATDTQYF.

The chain's CDR3 is CASSRNQPQHF. The CDR3 DNA is TGTGCCAGCAGCCGGAATCAGCCCCAGCATTTT. The chain couples TRBV5-8 to TRBJ1-5; D is unresolved. There are 11 residues in the CDR3. In germline, CDR1 is SGHTS, CDR2 YDEGEE. Trimming stripped 4 bases from V and 4 bases from J, with 3 bases between.

Ten or more counts support this clone. The chain employs TRBV14 and TRBJ1-2; no definite D call. V gave up 0 bases and J gave up 8 bases, with 4 bases separating them. The CDR3 extends over 11 amino acids. Germline CDR1 SGHDN, CDR2 FVKESK. The CDR3 loop reads CASSQDAGYTF. As DNA, the CDR3 is TGTGCCAGCAGCCAAGATGCGGGCTACACCTTC.

This chain joins TRBV7-3 and TRBJ2-3; D not resolved. CDR3 length: 15 amino acids. Trimming cost V 4 bases and J 0 bases, with 11 bases left between them. The germline CDR1 and CDR2 sequences are SGHTA and FQGTGA. CDR3 in amino acids: CASSSSLDSTDTQYF. For the CDR3, the DNA is TGTGCCAGCAGCTCCAGCCTAGATAGCACAGATACGCAGTATTTT. The whole variable domain, filled in from reference TRBV7-3 and TRBJ2-3, reads GAGVSQTPSNKVTEKGKYVELRCDPISGHTALYWYRQSLGQGPEFLIYFQGTGAADDSGLPNDRFFAVRPEGSVSTLKIQRTERGDSAVYLCASSSSLDSTDTQYFGPGTRLTVL.

The table lists this clone with a count of one. The chain recombines TRBV7-8 with TRBJ2-7, with 8 bases matching TRBD1. This CDR3 has 13 residues. The V gene's germline CDR1 is SGHVS and CDR2 FQNEAQ. Trimming cost V 5 bases and J 7 bases; bases outside gene matches: 7. CDR3 bases: TGTGCCAGCAGCACAGACAGGGGTGGAGAGCAGTACTTC. Protein sequence: CASSTDRGGEQYF.